This T cell receptor beta chain is drawn from a study of blood T cell repertoires in COVID-19 (dated by TCRdb to 2020 to 2022). Regarding the complete study: The collaborator samples originated in the United States, Italy and Spain and spanned the acute and convalescent phases of COVID-19. The prospective study material was composed of cDNA or gDNA derived from T cells, B-cell-depleted T cells, or PBMCs. Deeply sampled blood TCRbeta repertoires from subjects exposed to, actively infected with, or recovered from COVID-19 were included in the dataset. The repertoires were released in a freely available public database meant as a resource for research on the immune response to SARS-CoV-2. The samples were drawn from two sources: the first 160 participants of the ongoing ImmuneRACE study, and 1,200 or so subjects contributed by 6 global collaborators. Nearly every sample came with metadata listing a de-identified subject ID, COVID-19 status, age in years and sex. Where available, HLA class I and class II types were taken from metadata supplied by the sample provider and were not determined by assay-based typing.

With respect to this clone: Its binding antigen is unknown. Base quality data are lacking; no much larger clone is found one base away.

The CDR3 starts with the cysteine, ends with the phenylalanine, and has 12 residues. CDR3 DNA only is kept here, 36 bases in frame from base 1. Taken from the germline V gene (reference sequence), the CDR1 and CDR2 loops are WNHNN and SYGVQD. Between the V and J ends, shortened by 3 bases and 11 bases respectively, the junction contains 10 bases. The full study reports these points: The amount of clinical and demographic metadata varied by source and participant and was provided uncurated.

TCRbeta CDR3 regions were amplified from genomic DNA by means of the immunoSEQ Assay, a bias-controlled multiplex PCR. Concerning the study's data processing: Nucleated cell counts per sample were estimated from amplification of reference gene primers within the assay. Sequence reads were collapsed and filtered to measure the absolute abundance of every unique TCRbeta CDR3 rearrangement. For each sample, productive Simpson clonality was calculated by taking the square root of Simpson's diversity index across productive rearrangements. Not all clones reach the TCRdb copy of this immuneACCESS table, which keeps in-frame sequences only. Checked studies attribute under half of the gap to unresolved V genes and leave the rest unexplained. For V, J and clone size, that table is used; D and trimming come from the DNA. The sample yields under 45,000 clones; approximately 87% were counted once. Together, the top ten hold less than 5% of the sample.

At one collaborating source in Seattle, patients were enrolled during active infection and were followed longitudinally through the course of disease. Whole blood was collected in K2EDTA tubes by collaborating institutions according to the institutions' own protocols. Collaborator samples were shipped for TCRbeta analysis as frozen whole blood, isolated PBMCs, or DNA extracted from either sample type. The sequence derives from a man between 40 and 49 years old with COVID-19, enrolled during active disease. The specimen sequenced was peripheral blood. The chain is assembled from TRBV10-1 and TRBJ1-4, with TRBD1 tentatively as D gene (6 bases match). For the CDR3, the sequence is CASSETQGKLFF. The nucleotides read TGCGCCAGCAGTGAAACACAGGGTAAACTGTTTTTT.